This T cell receptor (beta chain) was retrieved from a study of prognosis after radiotherapy for stage I lung cancer. Germline-derived CDR1 and CDR2 are DFQATT and SNEGSKA (reference sequence). The junction had 15 bases not matched to a gene; V was cut back by 3 bases and J by 9 bases. The CDR3 covers 16 residues. With two-round multiplex PCR, TCR beta CDR3 sequences were amplified from genomic DNA. Primers specific to each TRBV and TRBJ gene drove first-round PCR. TCRdb reprocessed the multiplex PCR reads with MiXCR, giving one entry per CDR3 protein. In the table there are approximately 28,000 distinct CDR3 sequences, roughly 40% of which are singletons.

The specimen comprised PBMCs, sampled before or after stereotactic body radiation therapy (not recorded which). The rearrangement joins TRBV20-1 to TRBJ2-1; TRBD2 aligns across 9 bases. The sequence was collected from a donor aged 50 or older with non-small cell lung cancer. DNA of the CDR3: TGCAGTGCTAGTGGGGAAAAGACTAGCGGTATATGTGAGCAGTTCTTC. This translates into CSASGEKTSGICEQFF.